The T cell receptor (beta chain) under discussion was sequenced for a study of beta chain features in type 1 diabetes. Study summary: The patients were much like the healthy donors in age, gender and cell yields.

Since all of the isolated RNA was reverse transcribed, expressed TCRB transcripts were what got sequenced. The method was immunoSEQ multiplex PCR; TCRdb's version includes in-frame clones alone and lacks a portion of them. The data show about 340,000 clones, with about 13% seen just once and around 0.016% held by the top ten. Findings and limits, study-wide: Across all four CD4+ subsets, people with type 1 diabetes showed modestly shorter TCRB CDR3s.

The CDR3 contains 15 residues. In germline, CDR1 is LGHNA, CDR2 YSLEER. The V end lost 4 bases, the J end lost 0 bases, and 10 bases lay between the germline ends. This clone has just a few counts. The antigen remains unidentified. The chain couples TRBV4-3 to TRBJ2-1; TRBD2 might be the D (6 bases). Sequenced input: naive CD4+ T cells from blood. The receptor was isolated from a woman under 30 with type 1 diabetes. The CDR3, as DNA: TGCGCCAGCAGCCCCCGCGGGGACTCCTACAATGAGCAGTTCTTC. It encodes CASSPRGDSYNEQFF.